This is a list of T cell receptor beta chains from one sample in a study of beta chain features in type 1 diabetes. Sequencing was performed with immunoSEQ multiplex PCR; in TCRdb, only in-frame clones are kept and a portion is missing. The sample includes 250,000 to 300,000 clones, roughly 24% of them seen just once. The material sequenced was naive CD4+ T cells from blood. The receptors derive from a woman aged 30 to 39 with type 1 diabetes. The CDR3 runs from the conserved cysteine through the conserved F or W. Size is stated for part of the rows, as once, few or many counts, or as a class when the clone is expanded.

v_gene: TRBV15
abundance: .
j_gene: TRBJ2-7
CDR3aa: CATSRATSEQYF

v_gene: TRBV2
abundance: .
j_gene: TRBJ1-1
CDR3aa: CASSEVDRGEAFF

v_gene: TRBV25-1
abundance: few
j_gene: TRBJ2-3
CDR3aa: CASSVDNTDTQYF

v_gene: TRBV7-9
abundance: .
j_gene: TRBJ1-2
CDR3aa: CASSFSSNYGYTF

v_gene: TRBV2
abundance: few
j_gene: TRBJ1-5
CDR3aa: CASRSGAGGGQPQHF

v_gene: TRBV5-1
abundance: few
j_gene: TRBJ2-7
CDR3aa: CASSLAGTGYGEQYF

v_gene: TRBV5-1
abundance: .
j_gene: TRBJ2-5
CDR3aa: CASSRGLAGGIETQYF

v_gene: TRBV9
abundance: .
j_gene: TRBJ1-1
CDR3aa: CASSRDTEAFF

v_gene: TRBV2
abundance: few
j_gene: TRBJ1-2
CDR3aa: CASSADRDPGYTF

v_gene: TRBV4-1
abundance: few
j_gene: TRBJ2-3
CDR3aa: CASSQTGLIRGADTQYF

v_gene: TRBV7-2
abundance: few
j_gene: TRBJ1-2
CDR3aa: CASSLGAEYGYTF

v_gene: TRBV13
abundance: few
j_gene: TRBJ2-7
CDR3aa: CASSTGTSGTIYEQYF

v_gene: TRBV4-2
abundance: few
j_gene: TRBJ2-1
CDR3aa: CASSPTNSEPRYEQFF

v_gene: TRBV19
abundance: few
j_gene: TRBJ2-5
CDR3aa: CATLDRGYRNQETQYF

v_gene: TRBV4-1
abundance: few
j_gene: TRBJ2-5
CDR3aa: CASSHASGVRTPQYF

v_gene: TRBV6-5
abundance: few
j_gene: TRBJ2-5
CDR3aa: CASSYGGTEETQYF

v_gene: TRBV7-2
abundance: few
j_gene: TRBJ2-7
CDR3aa: CASSLGTGAYEQYF

v_gene: TRBV9
abundance: .
j_gene: TRBJ2-3
CDR3aa: CASSERTSGITDTQYF

v_gene: TRBV29-1
abundance: .
j_gene: TRBJ2-3
CDR3aa: CSGQGGKTDTQYF

v_gene: TRBV18
abundance: few
j_gene: TRBJ1-5
CDR3aa: CASSQRGGPDQPQHF

v_gene: TRBV7-3
abundance: few
j_gene: TRBJ1-2
CDR3aa: CASSERGGGYGYTF

v_gene: TRBV15
abundance: few
j_gene: TRBJ1-2
CDR3aa: CATSREMGPNYGYTF